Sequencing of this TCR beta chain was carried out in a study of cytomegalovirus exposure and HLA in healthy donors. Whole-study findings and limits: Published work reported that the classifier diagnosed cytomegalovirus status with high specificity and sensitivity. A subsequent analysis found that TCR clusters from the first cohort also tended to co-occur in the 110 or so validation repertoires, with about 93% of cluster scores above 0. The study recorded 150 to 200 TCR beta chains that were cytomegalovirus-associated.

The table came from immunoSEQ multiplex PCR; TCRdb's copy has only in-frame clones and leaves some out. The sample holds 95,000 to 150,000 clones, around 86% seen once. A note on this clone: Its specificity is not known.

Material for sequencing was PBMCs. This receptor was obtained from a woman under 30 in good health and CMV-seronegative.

DNA of the CDR3: TGTGCCAGTAGGGACAGGGACAATCAGCCCCAGCATTTT. The encoded protein is CASRDRDNQPQHF. The J gene is TRBJ1-5, the V gene TRBV19, with 8 positions matching TRBD1. Trimming cost V 6 bases and J 3 bases; bases outside gene matches: 1. Germline V gene lookup returns CDR1 LNHDA and CDR2 SQIVND (reference sequence). This CDR3 contains 13 residues.